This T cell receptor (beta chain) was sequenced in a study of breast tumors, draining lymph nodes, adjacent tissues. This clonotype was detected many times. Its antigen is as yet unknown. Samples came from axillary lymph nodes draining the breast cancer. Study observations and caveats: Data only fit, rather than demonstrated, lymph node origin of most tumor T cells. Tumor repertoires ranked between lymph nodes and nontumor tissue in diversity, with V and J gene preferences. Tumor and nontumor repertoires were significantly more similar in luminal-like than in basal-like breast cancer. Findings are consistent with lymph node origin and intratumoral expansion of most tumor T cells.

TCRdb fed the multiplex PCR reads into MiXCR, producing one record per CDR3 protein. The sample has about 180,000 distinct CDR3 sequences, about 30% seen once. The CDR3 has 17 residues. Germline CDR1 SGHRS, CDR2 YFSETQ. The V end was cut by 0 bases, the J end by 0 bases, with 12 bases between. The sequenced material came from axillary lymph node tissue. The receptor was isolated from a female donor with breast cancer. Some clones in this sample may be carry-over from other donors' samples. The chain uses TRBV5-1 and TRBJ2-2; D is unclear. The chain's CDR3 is CASSLDGGRTNTGELFF. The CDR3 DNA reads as TGCGCCAGCAGCTTGGACGGTGGCAGAACGAACACCGGGGAGCTGTTTTTT.